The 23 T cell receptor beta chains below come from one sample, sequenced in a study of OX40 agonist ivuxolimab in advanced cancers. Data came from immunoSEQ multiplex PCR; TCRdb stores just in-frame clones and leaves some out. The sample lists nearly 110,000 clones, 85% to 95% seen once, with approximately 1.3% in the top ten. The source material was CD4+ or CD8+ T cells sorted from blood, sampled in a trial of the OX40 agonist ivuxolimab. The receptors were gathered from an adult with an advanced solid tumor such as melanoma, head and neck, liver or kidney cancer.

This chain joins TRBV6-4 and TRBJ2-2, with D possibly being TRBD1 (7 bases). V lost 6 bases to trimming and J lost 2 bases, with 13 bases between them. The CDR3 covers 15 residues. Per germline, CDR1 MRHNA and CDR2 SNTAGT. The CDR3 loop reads CASRRDSSNTGELFF. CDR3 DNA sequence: TGTGCCAGCAGGCGGGACAGCAGCAACACCGGGGAGCTGTTTTTT.

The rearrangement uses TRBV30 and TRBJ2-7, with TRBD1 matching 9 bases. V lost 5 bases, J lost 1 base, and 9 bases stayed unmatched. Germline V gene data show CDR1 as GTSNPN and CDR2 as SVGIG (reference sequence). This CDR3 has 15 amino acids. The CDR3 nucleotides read TGTGCCTGGGGGGGACAGGGCCGGGGTTCCTACGAGCAGTACTTC. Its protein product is CAWGGQGRGSYEQYF. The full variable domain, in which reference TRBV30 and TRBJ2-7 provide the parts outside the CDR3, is SQTIHQWPATLVQPVGSPLSLECTVEGTSNPNLYWYRQAAGRGLQLLFYSVGIGQISSEVPQNLSASRPQDRQFILSSKKLLLSDSGFYLCAWGGQGRGSYEQYFGPGTRLTVT.

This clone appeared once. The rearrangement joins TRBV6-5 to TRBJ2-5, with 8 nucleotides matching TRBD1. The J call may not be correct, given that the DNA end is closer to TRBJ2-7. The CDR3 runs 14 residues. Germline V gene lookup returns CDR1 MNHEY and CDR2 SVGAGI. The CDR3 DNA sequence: TGTGCCAGCAGGCCGGGACAGGATCCCTACGAGCAGTACTTC. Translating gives CASRPGQDPYEQYF.

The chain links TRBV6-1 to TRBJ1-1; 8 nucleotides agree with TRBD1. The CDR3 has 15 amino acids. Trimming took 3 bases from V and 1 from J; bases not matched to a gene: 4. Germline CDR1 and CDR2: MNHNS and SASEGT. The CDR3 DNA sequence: TGTGCCAGCAGTGATGGGACAGGCGGGAACACTGAAGCTTTCTTT. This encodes CASSDGTGGNTEAFF.

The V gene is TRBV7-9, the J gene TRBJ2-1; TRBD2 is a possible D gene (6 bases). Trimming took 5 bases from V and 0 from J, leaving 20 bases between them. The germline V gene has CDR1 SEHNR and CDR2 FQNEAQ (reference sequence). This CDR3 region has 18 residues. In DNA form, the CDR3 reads TGTGCCAGCAGCCGCCCAAAAGGGACTCAGAGCTCCTACAATGAGCAGTTCTTC. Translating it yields CASSRPKGTQSSYNEQFF.

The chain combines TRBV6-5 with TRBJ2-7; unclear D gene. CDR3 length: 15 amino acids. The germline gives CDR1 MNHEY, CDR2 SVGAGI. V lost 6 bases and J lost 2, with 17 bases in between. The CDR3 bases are TGTGCCAGCAGGAATTTGGGCCAAATTGCCTACGAGCAGTACTTC. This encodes CASRNLGQIAYEQYF.

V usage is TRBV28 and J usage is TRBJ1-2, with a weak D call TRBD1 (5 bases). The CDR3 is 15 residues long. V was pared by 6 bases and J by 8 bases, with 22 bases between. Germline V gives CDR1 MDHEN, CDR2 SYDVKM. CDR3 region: CASSSTGTAWKGYTF. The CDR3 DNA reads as TGTGCCAGCAGCTCCACTGGGACCGCCTGGAAGGGCTACACCTTC.

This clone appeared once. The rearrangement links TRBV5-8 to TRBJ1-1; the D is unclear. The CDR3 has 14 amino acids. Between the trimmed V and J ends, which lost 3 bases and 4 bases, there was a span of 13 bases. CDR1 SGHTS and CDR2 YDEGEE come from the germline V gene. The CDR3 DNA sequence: TGTGCCAGCAGCTGGGATTCGCCAGTCACTGAAGCTTTCTTT. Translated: CASSWDSPVTEAFF.

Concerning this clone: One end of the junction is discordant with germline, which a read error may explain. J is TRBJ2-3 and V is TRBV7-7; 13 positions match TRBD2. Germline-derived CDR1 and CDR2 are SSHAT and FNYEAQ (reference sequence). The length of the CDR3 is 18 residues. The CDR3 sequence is CASSLNPGLAGPTDTQYF. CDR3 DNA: TGTGCTAGCAGCTTAAACCCGGGACTAGCGGGGCCCACAGATACGCAGTATTTT.

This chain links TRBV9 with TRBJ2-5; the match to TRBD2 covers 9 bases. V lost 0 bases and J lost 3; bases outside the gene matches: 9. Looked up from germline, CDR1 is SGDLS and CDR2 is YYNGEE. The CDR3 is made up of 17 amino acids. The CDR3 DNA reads TGTGCCAGCAGCGTAGGACTAGCGGCAGTTACTAAAGAGACCCAGTACTTC. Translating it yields CASSVGLAAVTKETQYF.

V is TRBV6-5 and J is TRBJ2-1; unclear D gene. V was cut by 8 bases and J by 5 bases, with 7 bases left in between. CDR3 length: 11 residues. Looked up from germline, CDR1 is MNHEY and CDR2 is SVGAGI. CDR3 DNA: TGTGCCAGCGAGGAGAACAATGAGCAGTTCTTC. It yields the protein CASEENNEQFF.

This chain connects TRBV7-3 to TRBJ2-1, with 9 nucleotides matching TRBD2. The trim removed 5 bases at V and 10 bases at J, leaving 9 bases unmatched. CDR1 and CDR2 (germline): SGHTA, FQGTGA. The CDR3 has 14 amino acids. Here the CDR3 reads CASSAVGGRGEQFF. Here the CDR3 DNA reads TGTGCCAGCAGCGCCGTGGGCGGGAGGGGGGAGCAGTTCTTC.

The CDR3 loop is CASSLISGEQFF. The CDR3 DNA follows: TGTGCCAGCAGCTTAATTAGCGGGGAGCAGTTCTTC. The chain is built from TRBV7-8 and TRBJ2-1; TRBD2 matches at 7 bases. Germline-derived CDR1 and CDR2 are SGHVS and FQNEAQ. The ends lost 2 bases at V and 10 bases at J; junction bases unmatched: 2. The CDR3 spans 12 residues.

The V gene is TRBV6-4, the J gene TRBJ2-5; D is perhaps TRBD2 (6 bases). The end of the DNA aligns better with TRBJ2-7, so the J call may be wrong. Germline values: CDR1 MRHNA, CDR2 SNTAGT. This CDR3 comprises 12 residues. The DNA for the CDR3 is TGTGCCAGCATGGGGGGAGACTACGAGCAGTACTTC. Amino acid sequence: CASMGGDYEQYF.

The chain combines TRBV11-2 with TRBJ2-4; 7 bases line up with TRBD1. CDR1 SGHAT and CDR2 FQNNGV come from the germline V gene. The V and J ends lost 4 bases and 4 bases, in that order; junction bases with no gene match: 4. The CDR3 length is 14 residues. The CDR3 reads CASSSGQRKNIQYF. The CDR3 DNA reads TGTGCCAGCAGCTCGGGACAGCGGAAAAACATTCAGTACTTC.

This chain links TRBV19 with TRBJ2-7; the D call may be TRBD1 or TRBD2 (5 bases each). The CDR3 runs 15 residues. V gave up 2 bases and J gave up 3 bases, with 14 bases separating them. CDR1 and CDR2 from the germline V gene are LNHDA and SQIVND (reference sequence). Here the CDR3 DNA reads TGTGCCAGTAGTATATGGAACGAGGGGTTCTACGAGCAGTACTTC. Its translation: CASSIWNEGFYEQYF. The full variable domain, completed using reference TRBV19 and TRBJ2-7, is DGGITQSPKYLFRKEGQNVTLSCEQNLNHDAMYWYRQDPGQGLRLIYYSQIVNDFQKGDIAEGYSVSREKKESFPLTVTSAQKNPTAFYLCASSIWNEGFYEQYFGPGTRLTVT.

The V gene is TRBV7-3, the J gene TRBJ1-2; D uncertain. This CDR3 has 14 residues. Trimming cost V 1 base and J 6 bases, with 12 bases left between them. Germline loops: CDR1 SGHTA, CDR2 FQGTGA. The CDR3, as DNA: TGTGCCAGCAGCTTAAACCCCGGATTTGATGGCTACACCTTC. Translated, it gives CASSLNPGFDGYTF.

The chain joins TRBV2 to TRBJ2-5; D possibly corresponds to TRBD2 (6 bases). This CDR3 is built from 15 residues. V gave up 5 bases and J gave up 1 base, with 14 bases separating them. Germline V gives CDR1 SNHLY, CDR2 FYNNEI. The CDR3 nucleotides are TGTGCCAGCAGTTCTGAGGGGACTCCCCAAGAGACCCAGTACTTC. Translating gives CASSSEGTPQETQYF.

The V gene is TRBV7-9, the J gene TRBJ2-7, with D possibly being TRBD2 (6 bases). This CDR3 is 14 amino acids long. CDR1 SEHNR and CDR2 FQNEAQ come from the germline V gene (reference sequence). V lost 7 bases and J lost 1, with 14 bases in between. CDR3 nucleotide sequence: TGTGCCAGCACCACCGCGGGACTTTCCTACGAGCAGTACTTC. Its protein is CASTTAGLSYEQYF.

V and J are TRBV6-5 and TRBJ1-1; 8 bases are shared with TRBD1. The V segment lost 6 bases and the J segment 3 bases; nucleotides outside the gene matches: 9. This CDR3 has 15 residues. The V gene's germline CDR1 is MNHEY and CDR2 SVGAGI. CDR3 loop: CASRLNRGEDTEAFF. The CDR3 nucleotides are TGTGCCAGCAGGCTCAACAGGGGGGAGGACACTGAAGCTTTCTTT.

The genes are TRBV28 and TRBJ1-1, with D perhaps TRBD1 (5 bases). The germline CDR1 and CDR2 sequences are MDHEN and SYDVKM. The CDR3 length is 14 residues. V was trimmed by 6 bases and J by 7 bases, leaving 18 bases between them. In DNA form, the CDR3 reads TGTGCCAGCAGCCCCACTGGGACGCCGCGTGAAGCTTTCTTT. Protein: CASSPTGTPREAFF.

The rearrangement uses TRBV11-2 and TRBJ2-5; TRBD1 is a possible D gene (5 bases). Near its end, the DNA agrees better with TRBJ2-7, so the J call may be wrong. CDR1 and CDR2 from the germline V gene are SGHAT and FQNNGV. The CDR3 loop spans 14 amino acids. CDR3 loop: CASSLDQGSYEQYF. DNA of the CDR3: TGTGCCAGCAGCTTAGACCAGGGCAGCTACGAGCAGTACTTC.

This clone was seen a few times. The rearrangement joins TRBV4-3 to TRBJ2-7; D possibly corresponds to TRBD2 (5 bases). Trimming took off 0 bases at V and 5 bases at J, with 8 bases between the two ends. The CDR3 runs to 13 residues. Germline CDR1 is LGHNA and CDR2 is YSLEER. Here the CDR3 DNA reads TGCGCCAGCAGCCAAGACCTAGCACACGAGCAGTACTTC. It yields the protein CASSQDLAHEQYF.